This T cell receptor beta chain appears in the sequencing data of a study of early T cells in non-severe SARS-CoV-2 infection. TCRdb re-derived calls from the 5' RACE reads in MiXCR, one entry per CDR3 protein. Among about 68,000 distinct CDR3 sequences, over 9% were seen once, and the ten largest hold 1.5% to 2%. Looked up from germline, CDR1 is SGHAT and CDR2 is FQNNGV. The V gene lost 2 bases and the J gene lost 1 base, with 5 bases spanning the gap. The CDR3 covers 13 residues. The clonotype was recovered from an adult who was a healthcare worker with PCR-confirmed SARS-CoV-2 infection or an uninfected control (not recorded which). The genes are TRBV11-2 and TRBJ1-1; D is unclear. Sequenced sample: whole blood. The CDR3 nucleotides read TGTGCCAGCAGCTTAACGGAGAACACTGAAGCTTTCTTT. Translating it yields CASSLTENTEAFF.